This TCR beta chain was sequenced during a study of early T cells in non-severe SARS-CoV-2 infection listed by TCRdb under 2021. Broadly, across the study: Because TCR sequencing relied on bulk RNA taken from unsorted whole blood, pairing of alpha and beta chains was not possible.

Libraries were made using 5' RACE. Sequencing used a NextSeq 500. The TCR library protocol attached unique molecular identifiers to individual cDNA molecules to correct for sequencing error and PCR bias. Both TCR alpha and beta chains were sequenced, and tight co-correlation was observed between alpha and beta sequence abundances in each sample. As for how the authors treated the data: V gene, J gene and CDR3 annotation of TCR sequences was performed with Decombinator V4. TCRs were defined as expanded if a significant change between any two time points was detected under a Poisson model with p below 0.0001. Abundances of TCRs were expressed as counts per million after normalisation to the total number of TCRs sequenced in each sample. TRAV1-2 paired with TRAJ12, TRAJ20 or TRAJ33 defined MAIT TCRs, while TRAV10 paired with TRAJ18 defined iNKT TCRs. VDJdb, accessed 1 November 2021, was searched for CMV, EBV and SARS-CoV-2 annotated TCRs, with TCRs annotated for multiple antigens excluded. In-frame beta chains were kept once TCRdb had trimmed the public reads at Q25 with fastp and called clones with MiXCR. A single entry per CDR3 protein holds the most common genes and DNA from its merged rows. TCRdb assigned the V and J calls; the authors' analysis was not used. The sample table lists about 56,000 distinct CDR3 sequences, approximately 15% of them with a count of one. Clones ranked in the top ten supply roughly 3.9% of the sample.

The CDR3 runs 14 amino acids, cysteine and phenylalanine included. The entry retains the CDR3 DNA only, 42 bases that are in frame from base 1. Ends trimmed: V by 11 bases, J by 5 bases; bases unmatched to a gene: 8. From the germline V gene (reference sequence), CDR1 is MNHEY and CDR2 is SMNVEV. Set within a cohort of healthcare workers in London, UK, this nested case-control study involved weekly PCR testing of nasopharyngeal swabs along with blood sampling. Healthcare workers were recruited during the week of the UK lockdown, between 23 and 31 March 2020, and followed weekly for up to roughly 15 weeks. General findings and caveats noted by the study authors: VDJdb matching was skewed toward anti-spike CD8 responses and likely underestimated virus-specific expansions by missing private and CD4 specificities.

As to this clonotype: Its antigen is not yet known. Base quality data are lacking; no much larger clone is found one base away.

Specimen: whole blood, collected at baseline. The receptor chain draws on TRBV27 and TRBJ2-1; 11 of the junction bases match TRBD1. The receptor was isolated from an adult who was a healthcare worker with PCR-confirmed SARS-CoV-2 infection or an uninfected control (not recorded which). The nucleotide sequence is TGTGCCTGCTCGGACAGGGGGCCCAACAATGAGCAGTTCTTC. Its translation reads: CACSDRGPNNEQFF.